This TCR beta chain is drawn from a study of blood T cell repertoires in COVID-19. Original handling: Counts of nucleated cells, estimated from reference gene primer amplification, were obtained. TCRdb's copy holds only in-frame clones and misses some; the assay was immunoSEQ multiplex PCR. The V and J calls and clone size come from that table; D and trimming were worked out from the DNA. The sample has roughly 380,000 clones; around 85% are singletons. This TCR was recovered from a young woman with acute or convalescent COVID-19. Sequences were obtained from peripheral blood.

For the CDR3, the DNA is TGTGCCACCAGTGAAATGCAGGGTCAGCCCCAGCATTTT. This translates into CATSEMQGQPQHF. The chain joins TRBV24-1 to TRBJ1-5; D perhaps matches TRBD1 (5 bases). V lost 4 bases and J 6 bases, leaving 9 bases between the germline ends. Germline-derived CDR1 and CDR2 are KGHDR and SFDVKD. The CDR3 sequence is 13 residues long.